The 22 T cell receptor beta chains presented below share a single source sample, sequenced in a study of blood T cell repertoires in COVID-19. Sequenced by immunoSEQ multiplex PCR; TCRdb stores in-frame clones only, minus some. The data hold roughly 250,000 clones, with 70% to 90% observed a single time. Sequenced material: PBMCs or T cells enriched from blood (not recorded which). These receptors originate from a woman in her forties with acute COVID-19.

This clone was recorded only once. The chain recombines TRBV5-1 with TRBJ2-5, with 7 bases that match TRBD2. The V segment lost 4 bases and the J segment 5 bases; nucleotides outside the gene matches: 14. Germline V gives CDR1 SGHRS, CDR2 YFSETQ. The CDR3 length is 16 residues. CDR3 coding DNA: TGCGCCAGCAGCCTGAGAGCGGGATTTGCACCGGAGACCCAGTACTTC. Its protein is CASSLRAGFAPETQYF.

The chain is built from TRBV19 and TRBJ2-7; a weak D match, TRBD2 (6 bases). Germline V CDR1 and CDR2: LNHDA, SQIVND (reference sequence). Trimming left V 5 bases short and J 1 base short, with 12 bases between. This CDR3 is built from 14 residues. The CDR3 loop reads CASSLSEGSYEQYF. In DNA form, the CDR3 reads TGTGCCAGTAGTTTGTCGGAGGGATCCTACGAGCAGTACTTC.

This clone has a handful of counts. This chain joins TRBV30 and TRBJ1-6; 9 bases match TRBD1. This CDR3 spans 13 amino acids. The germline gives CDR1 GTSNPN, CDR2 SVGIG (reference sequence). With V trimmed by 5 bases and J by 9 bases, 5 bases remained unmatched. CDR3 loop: CAWDRGSVSPLHF. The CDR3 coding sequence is TGTGCCTGGGACAGGGGGTCTGTTTCACCCCTCCACTTT.

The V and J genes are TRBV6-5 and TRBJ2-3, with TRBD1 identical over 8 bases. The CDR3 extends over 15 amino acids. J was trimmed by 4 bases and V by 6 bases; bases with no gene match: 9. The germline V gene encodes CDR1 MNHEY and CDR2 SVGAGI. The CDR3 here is CASRSGGLAADTQYF. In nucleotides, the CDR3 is TGTGCCAGCAGATCAGGGGGCTTAGCCGCAGATACGCAGTATTTT.

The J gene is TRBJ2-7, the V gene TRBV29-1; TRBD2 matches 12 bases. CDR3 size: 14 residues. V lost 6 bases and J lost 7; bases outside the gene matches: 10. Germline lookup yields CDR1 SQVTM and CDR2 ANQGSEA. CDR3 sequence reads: CSVLAGGPLGEQYF. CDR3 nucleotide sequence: TGCAGCGTACTAGCGGGAGGCCCCTTAGGGGAGCAGTACTTC.

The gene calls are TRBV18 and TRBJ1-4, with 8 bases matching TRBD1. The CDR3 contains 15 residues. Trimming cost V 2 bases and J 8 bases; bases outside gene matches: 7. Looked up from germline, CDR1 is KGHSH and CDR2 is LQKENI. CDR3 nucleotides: TGTGCCAGCTCACCAAAGGGACAGGTCTGGGAAAAACTGTTTTTT. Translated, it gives CASSPKGQVWEKLFF.

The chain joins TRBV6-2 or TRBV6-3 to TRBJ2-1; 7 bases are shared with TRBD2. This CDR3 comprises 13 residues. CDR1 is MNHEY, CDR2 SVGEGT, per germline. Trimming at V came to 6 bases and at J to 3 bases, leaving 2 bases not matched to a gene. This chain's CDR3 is CASSSGNYNEQFF. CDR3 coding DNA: TGTGCCAGCAGCAGCGGGAACTACAATGAGCAGTTCTTC.

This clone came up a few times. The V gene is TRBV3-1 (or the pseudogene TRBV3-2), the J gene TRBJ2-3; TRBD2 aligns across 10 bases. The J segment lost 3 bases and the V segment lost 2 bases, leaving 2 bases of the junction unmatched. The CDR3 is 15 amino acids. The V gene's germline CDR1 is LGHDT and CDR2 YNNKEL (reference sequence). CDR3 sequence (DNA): TGTGCCAGCAGCCAAAGCGGGAGGGTTACAGATACGCAGTATTTT. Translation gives CASSQSGRVTDTQYF.

The CDR3 nucleotides are TGTGCCAGTACCCGCCAGGGGGACCCAGCGAACACTGAAGCTTTCTTT. Translating it yields CASTRQGDPANTEAFF. The rearrangement uses TRBV19 and TRBJ1-1; TRBD1 matches 7 bases. The CDR3 contains 16 residues. After removal of 7 bases from V and 1 base from J, the junction contained 12 bases not matched to a gene. The germline V gene encodes CDR1 LNHDA and CDR2 SQIVND (reference sequence).

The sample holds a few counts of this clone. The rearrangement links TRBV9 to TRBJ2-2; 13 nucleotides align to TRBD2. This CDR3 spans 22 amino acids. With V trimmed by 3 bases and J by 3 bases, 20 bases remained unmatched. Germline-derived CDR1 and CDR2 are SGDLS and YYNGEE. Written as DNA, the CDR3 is TGTGCCAGCAGCGCCTGGGGAGGGGGCGGACTAGCGGGAGAAAGGGACACCGGGGAGCTGTTTTTT. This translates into CASSAWGGGGLAGERDTGELFF.

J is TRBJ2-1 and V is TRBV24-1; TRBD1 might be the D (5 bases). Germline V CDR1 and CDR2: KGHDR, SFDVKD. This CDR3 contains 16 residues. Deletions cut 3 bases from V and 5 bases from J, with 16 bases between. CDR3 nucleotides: TGTGCCACCAGTGATCCGAGACAGCTTTCTAACAATGAGCAGTTCTTC. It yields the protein CATSDPRQLSNNEQFF.

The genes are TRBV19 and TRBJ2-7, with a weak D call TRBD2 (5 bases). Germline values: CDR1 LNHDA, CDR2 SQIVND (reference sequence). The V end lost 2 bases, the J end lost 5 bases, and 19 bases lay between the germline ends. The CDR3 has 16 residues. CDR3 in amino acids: CASSIFAFRGNNEQYF. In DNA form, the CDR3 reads TGTGCCAGTAGTATATTTGCGTTTCGGGGAAACAACGAGCAGTACTTC.

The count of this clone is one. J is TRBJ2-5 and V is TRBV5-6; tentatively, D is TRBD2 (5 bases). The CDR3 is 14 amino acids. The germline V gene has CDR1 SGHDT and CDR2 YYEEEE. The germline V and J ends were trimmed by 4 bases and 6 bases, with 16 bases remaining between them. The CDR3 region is CASSPEAYGKTQYF. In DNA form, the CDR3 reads TGTGCCAGCAGCCCGGAGGCATATGGAAAGACCCAGTACTTC.

The CDR3 sequence: CASSLYSNEQFF. The CDR3 DNA sequence: TGTGCCAGCAGCTTATATTCCAATGAGCAGTTCTTC. The V call is TRBV11-3, the J call TRBJ2-1; no clear D gene. From germline, CDR1 is SGHNT and CDR2 YENEEA. The V and J ends lost 2 bases and 6 bases respectively, with 5 bases between them. The CDR3 is 12 residues long.

The DNA of the CDR3 is TGCGCCAGCAGCCATTTACAGGGGGTAAAAGGAAACACCATATATTTT. As protein: CASSHLQGVKGNTIYF. The chain joins TRBV4-1 to TRBJ1-3; 8 bases fit TRBD1. The trim removed 3 bases at V and 4 bases at J, leaving 8 bases unmatched. There are 16 residues in the CDR3. Per germline, CDR1 MGHRA and CDR2 YSYEKL.

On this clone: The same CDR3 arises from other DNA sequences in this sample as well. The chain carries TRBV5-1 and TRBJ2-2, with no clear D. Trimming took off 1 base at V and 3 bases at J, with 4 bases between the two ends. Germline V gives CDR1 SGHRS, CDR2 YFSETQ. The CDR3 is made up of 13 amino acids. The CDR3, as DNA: TGCGCCAGCAGCTTGACGGACACCGGGGAGCTGTTTTTT. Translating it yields CASSLTDTGELFF.

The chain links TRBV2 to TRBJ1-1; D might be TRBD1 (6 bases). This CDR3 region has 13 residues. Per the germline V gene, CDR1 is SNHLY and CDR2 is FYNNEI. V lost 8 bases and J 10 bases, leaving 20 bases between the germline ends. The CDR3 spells CASARGGGARAFF. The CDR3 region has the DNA TGTGCCAGCGCCAGAGGAGGGGGGGCGCGAGCTTTCTTT.

CDR3 in DNA: TGCGCCAGCAGCGTACCTAGCGGGGGCAATGAGCAGTTCTTC. Amino acids: CASSVPSGGNEQFF. This rearrangement joins TRBV4-1 to TRBJ2-1; 10 bases fit TRBD2. J was trimmed by 6 bases and V by 5 bases; bases with no gene match: 4. From germline, CDR1 is MGHRA and CDR2 YSYEKL. The CDR3 length is 14 residues.

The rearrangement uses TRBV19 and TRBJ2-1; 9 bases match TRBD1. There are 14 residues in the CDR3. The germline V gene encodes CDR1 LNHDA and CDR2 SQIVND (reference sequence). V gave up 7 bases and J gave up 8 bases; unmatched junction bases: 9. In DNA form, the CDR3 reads TGTGCCAGTACCTCGGGACAGGGAGGAGATGAGCAGTTCTTC. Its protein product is CASTSGQGGDEQFF.

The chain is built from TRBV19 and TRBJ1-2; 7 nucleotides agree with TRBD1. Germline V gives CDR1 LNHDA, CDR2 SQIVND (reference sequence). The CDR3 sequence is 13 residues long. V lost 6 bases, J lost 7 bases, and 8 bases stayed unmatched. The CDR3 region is CASSADRVGGYTF. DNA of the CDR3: TGTGCCAGTAGCGCCGACAGGGTCGGTGGCTACACCTTC.

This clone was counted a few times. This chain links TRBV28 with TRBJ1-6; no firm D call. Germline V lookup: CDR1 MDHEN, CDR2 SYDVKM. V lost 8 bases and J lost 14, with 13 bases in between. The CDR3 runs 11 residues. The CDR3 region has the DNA TGTGCCAGCGGCCCTTATACGTCCCTCCACTTT. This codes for CASGPYTSLHF.

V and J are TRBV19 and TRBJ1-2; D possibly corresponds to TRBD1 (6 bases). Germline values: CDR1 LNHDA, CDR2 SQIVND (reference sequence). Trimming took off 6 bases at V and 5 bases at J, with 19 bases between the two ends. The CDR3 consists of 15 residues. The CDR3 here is CASRGQGTSRYGYTF. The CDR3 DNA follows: TGTGCCAGTAGGGGGCAGGGGACATCTAGGTATGGCTACACCTTC.